The clone carrying this T cell receptor beta chain has at least ten counts. No antigen is known for it. The data originate from a study of T cells in Graves' hyperthyroidism and ophthalmopathy. PBMCs were collected from a roughly 9.7 ml volume of fresh peripheral blood. CDR1 and CDR2 (germline): SGDLS, YYNGEE. The CDR3 loop spans 15 amino acids. With 0 bases removed from V and 4 bases from J, the gap between germline ends came to 11 bases. Regions amplified from RNA transcripts were the TCR beta CDR3 regions. HTBI primers drove first-round RT-PCR of the TCR CDR3. TCRdb re-called the multiplex PCR reads with MiXCR, one entry per CDR3 protein. The table shows some 350,000 distinct CDR3 sequences, with around 15% occurring only once. Study observations and caveats: For ophthalmopathy, model prediction preceded onset by a median roughly 6.5 months.

The sample comprised blood. The receptor comes from a woman aged 55-69 years with Graves' ophthalmopathy. The genes are TRBV9 and TRBJ2-1; tentatively, D is TRBD1 (5 bases). The CDR3 loop reads CASSVAQGGYNEQFF. The CDR3 nucleotides read TGTGCCAGCAGCGTAGCCCAGGGTGGATACAATGAGCAGTTCTTC.